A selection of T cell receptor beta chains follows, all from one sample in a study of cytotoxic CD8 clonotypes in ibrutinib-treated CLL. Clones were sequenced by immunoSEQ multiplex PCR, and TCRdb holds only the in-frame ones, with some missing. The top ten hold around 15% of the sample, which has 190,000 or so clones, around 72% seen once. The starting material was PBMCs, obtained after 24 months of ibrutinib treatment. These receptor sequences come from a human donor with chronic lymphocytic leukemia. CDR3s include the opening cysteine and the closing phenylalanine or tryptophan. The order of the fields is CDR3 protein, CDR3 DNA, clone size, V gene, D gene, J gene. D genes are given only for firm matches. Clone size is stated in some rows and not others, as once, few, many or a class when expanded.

CDR3 protein: CASSLVEKETQYF; CDR3 DNA: TGTGCCAGCAGCTTGGTAGAGAAAGAGACCCAGTACTTC; clone size: -; V gene: TRBV5-6; D gene: -; J gene: TRBJ2-5
CDR3 protein: CASSPEGQGAFYGYTF; CDR3 DNA: TGTGCCAGCAGCCCCGAGGGACAGGGGGCTTTCTATGGCTACACCTTC; clone size: once; V gene: TRBV14; D gene: TRBD1; J gene: TRBJ1-2
CDR3 protein: CASSSNRQGGNEKLFF; CDR3 DNA: TGTGCCAGCAGCTCGAACAGACAGGGGGGAAATGAAAAACTGTTTTTT; clone size: -; V gene: TRBV5-4; D gene: TRBD1; J gene: TRBJ1-4
CDR3 protein: CASSYSGGTDQPQHF; CDR3 DNA: TGTGCCAGCAGTTACTCTGGGGGGACAGATCAGCCCCAGCATTTT; clone size: few; V gene: TRBV6-5; D gene: TRBD1; J gene: TRBJ1-5
CDR3 protein: CASSFSGGKTEAFF; CDR3 DNA: TGTGCCAGCAGTTTTTCAGGGGGCAAGACTGAAGCTTTCTTT; clone size: -; V gene: TRBV27; D gene: TRBD1; J gene: TRBJ1-1
CDR3 protein: CASSPRSDTEAFF; CDR3 DNA: TGTGCCAGCTCACCACGATCAGACACTGAAGCTTTCTTT; clone size: -; V gene: TRBV18; D gene: -; J gene: TRBJ1-1
CDR3 protein: CASRRAAGYYNEQFF; CDR3 DNA: TGCGCCAGCAGGCGGGCAGCGGGGTACTACAATGAGCAGTTCTTC; clone size: -; V gene: TRBV4-3; D gene: TRBD2; J gene: TRBJ2-1
CDR3 protein: CASKTGAGVTDTQYF; CDR3 DNA: TGTGCCAGCAAAACGGGAGCGGGAGTCACAGATACGCAGTATTTT; clone size: -; V gene: TRBV2; D gene: TRBD2; J gene: TRBJ2-3
CDR3 protein: CSVRPLGTGVPLVTDTQYF; CDR3 DNA: TGCAGCGTTCGACCGCTCGGGACAGGGGTCCCCCTAGTCACAGATACGCAGTATTTT; clone size: -; V gene: TRBV29-1; D gene: TRBD1; J gene: TRBJ2-3
CDR3 protein: CASSHRGGWTDTQYF; CDR3 DNA: TGTGCCAGCAGCCACAGAGGGGGGTGGACAGATACGCAGTATTTT; clone size: once; V gene: TRBV7-2; D gene: -; J gene: TRBJ2-3
CDR3 protein: CASSIDIGGYNEQFF; CDR3 DNA: TGTGCCAGTAGTATAGATATAGGGGGCTACAATGAGCAGTTCTTC; clone size: -; V gene: TRBV19; D gene: -; J gene: TRBJ2-1
CDR3 protein: CASSQDWGSVGRETQYF; CDR3 DNA: TGCGCCAGCAGCCAAGATTGGGGCAGTGTGGGCCGGGAGACCCAGTACTTC; clone size: -; V gene: TRBV4-3; D gene: -; J gene: TRBJ2-5
CDR3 protein: CAIRPDGSGETQYF; CDR3 DNA: TGTGCCATCAGGCCTGACGGTAGTGGAGAGACCCAGTACTTC; clone size: -; V gene: TRBV10-3; D gene: -; J gene: TRBJ2-5
CDR3 protein: CASTRVAGVYNEQFF; CDR3 DNA: TGTGCCAGCACCCGGGTGGCGGGAGTCTACAATGAGCAGTTCTTC; clone size: -; V gene: TRBV9; D gene: TRBD2; J gene: TRBJ2-1
CDR3 protein: CASSGGQGIYYEQYF; CDR3 DNA: TGTGCCAGCAGCGGGGGACAGGGGATCTACTACGAGCAGTACTTC; clone size: -; V gene: TRBV5-6; D gene: TRBD1; J gene: TRBJ2-7
CDR3 protein: CASSLWGRTSTDTQYF; CDR3 DNA: TGTGCCAGCAGCTTATGGGGACGGACCAGCACAGATACGCAGTATTTT; clone size: -; V gene: TRBV11-2; D gene: -; J gene: TRBJ2-3
CDR3 protein: CASSLHGVSSYEQYF; CDR3 DNA: TGTGCCAGTAGTCTCCACGGGGTGAGCTCCTACGAGCAGTACTTC; clone size: few; V gene: TRBV19; D gene: -; J gene: TRBJ2-7
CDR3 protein: CASRMGLAGVDTQYF; CDR3 DNA: TGTGCCAGCAGAATGGGACTAGCGGGAGTTGATACGCAGTATTTT; clone size: -; V gene: TRBV27; D gene: TRBD2; J gene: TRBJ2-3
CDR3 protein: CASKEIRDGNIQYF; CDR3 DNA: TGTGCCAGCAAAGAGATCCGGGATGGAAACATTCAGTACTTC; clone size: -; V gene: TRBV28; D gene: -; J gene: TRBJ2-4
CDR3 protein: CASSPRVGGVDQPQHF; CDR3 DNA: TGTGCCAGCAGCCCCCGCGTAGGAGGGGTGGATCAGCCCCAGCATTTT; clone size: -; V gene: TRBV7-6; D gene: -; J gene: TRBJ1-5
CDR3 protein: CASSVGQGNYEQYF; CDR3 DNA: TGTGCCAGCAGCGTAGGACAGGGGAACTACGAGCAGTACTTC; clone size: -; V gene: TRBV9; D gene: TRBD1; J gene: TRBJ2-7
CDR3 protein: CASSEFGNGYTF; CDR3 DNA: TGCGCCAGCAGCGAATTCGGGAATGGCTACACCTTC; clone size: -; V gene: TRBV5-1; D gene: -; J gene: TRBJ1-2
CDR3 protein: CATSKPLMSQHF; CDR3 DNA: TGTGCCACCAGCAAGCCCCTCATGTCCCAGCATTTT; clone size: -; V gene: TRBV15; D gene: -; J gene: TRBJ1-5
CDR3 protein: CASSLENGYGYTF; CDR3 DNA: TGTGCCAGCAGCTTGGAGAACGGCTATGGCTACACCTTC; clone size: few; V gene: TRBV5-5; D gene: -; J gene: TRBJ1-2
CDR3 protein: CASSVESGLAGVEQFF; CDR3 DNA: TGTGCCAGCAGCGTAGAGTCGGGACTAGCGGGAGTTGAGCAGTTCTTC; clone size: -; V gene: TRBV9; D gene: TRBD2; J gene: TRBJ2-1
CDR3 protein: CASSFSDGSYEQYF; CDR3 DNA: TGTGCCAGCAGCTTCTCGGACGGCTCCTACGAGCAGTACTTC; clone size: few; V gene: TRBV7-9; D gene: -; J gene: TRBJ2-7
CDR3 protein: CASSFTADSYEQYF; CDR3 DNA: TGCGCCAGCAGCTTTACGGCTGATTCCTACGAGCAGTACTTC; clone size: -; V gene: TRBV5-1; D gene: -; J gene: TRBJ2-7
CDR3 protein: CASSLNSGTQYF; CDR3 DNA: TGTGCCAGCAGCTTAAATTCTGGGACCCAGTACTTC; clone size: -; V gene: TRBV7-2; D gene: -; J gene: TRBJ2-5
CDR3 protein: CASSHPTQGSGSYEQYF; CDR3 DNA: TGCGCCAGCAGCCATCCTACACAGGGATCAGGCTCCTACGAGCAGTACTTC; clone size: -; V gene: TRBV4-1; D gene: -; J gene: TRBJ2-7
CDR3 protein: CASRDPTDTQYF; CDR3 DNA: TGTGCCAGCAGGGACCCTACAGATACGCAGTATTTT; clone size: -; V gene: TRBV25-1; D gene: -; J gene: TRBJ2-3
CDR3 protein: CASRTSGNQYF; CDR3 DNA: TGTGCCAGCAGGACTAGCGGGAACCAGTACTTC; clone size: -; V gene: TRBV6-1; D gene: TRBD2; J gene: TRBJ2-7
CDR3 protein: CATSRIPSLEQYF; CDR3 DNA: TGTGCCACCAGCAGGATACCTAGCTTGGAGCAGTACTTC; clone size: once; V gene: TRBV15; D gene: -; J gene: TRBJ2-7
CDR3 protein: CASRLGRWNTEAFF; CDR3 DNA: TGTGCCAGCAGATTGGGACGTTGGAACACTGAAGCTTTCTTT; clone size: once; V gene: TRBV6-1; D gene: -; J gene: TRBJ1-1
CDR3 protein: CASNRDRHTDTQYF; CDR3 DNA: TGTGCCAGCAACCGGGACAGACACACAGATACGCAGTATTTT; clone size: -; V gene: TRBV9; D gene: TRBD1; J gene: TRBJ2-3
CDR3 protein: CASSQVQGYEQYF; CDR3 DNA: TGCGCCAGCAGCCAAGTACAGGGTTACGAGCAGTACTTC; clone size: -; V gene: TRBV4-3; D gene: -; J gene: TRBJ2-7
CDR3 protein: CAWSVGLLTDTQYF; CDR3 DNA: TGTGCCTGGAGTGTAGGTCTCCTCACAGATACGCAGTATTTT; clone size: -; V gene: TRBV30; D gene: -; J gene: TRBJ2-3
CDR3 protein: CASSGVWEGNAEAFF; CDR3 DNA: TGCGCCAGCAGCGGGGTTTGGGAGGGGAACGCTGAAGCTTTCTTT; clone size: -; V gene: TRBV5-1; D gene: -; J gene: TRBJ1-1
CDR3 protein: CASTSYNEQFF; CDR3 DNA: TGTGCCAGCACCTCCTACAATGAGCAGTTCTTC; clone size: few; V gene: TRBV5-6; D gene: -; J gene: TRBJ2-1
CDR3 protein: CASSLGGGSNQPQHF; CDR3 DNA: TGTGCCAGCAGCTTGGGTGGAGGTAGCAATCAGCCCCAGCATTTT; clone size: -; V gene: TRBV11-2; D gene: -; J gene: TRBJ1-5
CDR3 protein: CASSSRMGFPLYEQYF; CDR3 DNA: TGTGCCAGCAGTTCCCGGATGGGTTTCCCTTTGTACGAGCAGTACTTC; clone size: -; V gene: TRBV27; D gene: -; J gene: TRBJ2-7
CDR3 protein: CASSATGADYGYTF; CDR3 DNA: TGCGCCAGCAGCGCCACCGGGGCTGACTATGGCTACACCTTC; clone size: -; V gene: TRBV5-1; D gene: -; J gene: TRBJ1-2
CDR3 protein: CASSLGGNGYTF; CDR3 DNA: TGTGCCAGCAGCCTAGGGGGCAATGGCTACACCTTC; clone size: -; V gene: TRBV5-4; D gene: TRBD1; J gene: TRBJ1-2
CDR3 protein: CASSIAGRQPQHF; CDR3 DNA: TGTGCCAGTAGTATAGCAGGAAGGCAGCCCCAGCATTTT; clone size: few; V gene: TRBV19; D gene: -; J gene: TRBJ1-5
CDR3 protein: CASSVVLRDRSSTDTQYF; CDR3 DNA: TGTGCCAGCAGCGTAGTGTTAAGGGACAGATCTAGCACAGATACGCAGTATTTT; clone size: -; V gene: TRBV9; D gene: TRBD1; J gene: TRBJ2-3
CDR3 protein: CASSYSPLMPEAFF; CDR3 DNA: TGTGCCAGCAGTTACTCCCCTCTTATGCCTGAAGCTTTCTTT; clone size: -; V gene: TRBV6-5; D gene: -; J gene: TRBJ1-1
CDR3 protein: CASTRDRANGYTF; CDR3 DNA: TGTGCCAGCACCAGGGACAGGGCTAATGGCTACACCTTC; clone size: -; V gene: TRBV7-9; D gene: TRBD1; J gene: TRBJ1-2
CDR3 protein: CASSLDGFAQFF; CDR3 DNA: TGTGCCAGCAGTTTAGATGGTTTTGCGCAGTTCTTC; clone size: -; V gene: TRBV27; D gene: -; J gene: TRBJ2-1
CDR3 protein: CASKWGLADDQGEQFF; CDR3 DNA: TGCGCCAGCAAGTGGGGACTCGCGGACGACCAGGGTGAGCAGTTCTTC; clone size: -; V gene: TRBV10-1; D gene: -; J gene: TRBJ2-1
CDR3 protein: CASSYTGLEGYEQYF; CDR3 DNA: TGTGCCAGCAGCTACACGGGACTAGAAGGTTACGAGCAGTACTTC; clone size: few; V gene: TRBV6-5; D gene: TRBD2; J gene: TRBJ2-7
CDR3 protein: CASSYEQGLFYNEQFF; CDR3 DNA: TGTGCCAGCAGCTACGAACAGGGGCTGTTCTACAATGAGCAGTTCTTC; clone size: once; V gene: TRBV5-6; D gene: TRBD1; J gene: TRBJ2-1
CDR3 protein: CASSLAGQSDQPQHF; CDR3 DNA: TGTGCCAGCAGCTTAGCGGGCCAAAGCGATCAGCCCCAGCATTTT; clone size: -; V gene: TRBV11-2; D gene: -; J gene: TRBJ1-5
CDR3 protein: CASSQDRGANEKLFF; CDR3 DNA: TGCGCCAGCAGCCAAGACCGTGGAGCTAATGAAAAACTGTTTTTT; clone size: -; V gene: TRBV4-1; D gene: -; J gene: TRBJ1-4
CDR3 protein: CASSFGQGMSYGYTF; CDR3 DNA: TGTGCCAGCAGTTTTGGGCAGGGGATGTCCTATGGCTACACCTTC; clone size: -; V gene: TRBV28; D gene: -; J gene: TRBJ1-2
CDR3 protein: CASSLTALAGTPWGEQYF; CDR3 DNA: TGTGCCAGCAGCCTAACGGCCCTAGCGGGAACTCCGTGGGGCGAGCAGTACTTC; clone size: -; V gene: TRBV11-2; D gene: TRBD2; J gene: TRBJ2-7
CDR3 protein: CASSPRAEAFF; CDR3 DNA: TGTGCCAGCAGCCCCCGGGCTGAAGCTTTCTTT; clone size: -; V gene: TRBV9; D gene: -; J gene: TRBJ1-1
CDR3 protein: CASSVGVSDTQYF; CDR3 DNA: TGTGCCAGCAGCGTAGGGGTGTCGGATACGCAGTATTTT; clone size: -; V gene: TRBV9; D gene: -; J gene: TRBJ2-3
CDR3 protein: CASSLSSWDTEAFF; CDR3 DNA: TGCGCCAGCAGCTTGTCTTCATGGGACACTGAAGCTTTCTTT; clone size: -; V gene: TRBV5-1; D gene: -; J gene: TRBJ1-1
CDR3 protein: CASSPGRSSAEAFF; CDR3 DNA: TGCGCCAGCAGCCCCGGGCGTAGCTCCGCTGAAGCTTTCTTT; clone size: -; V gene: TRBV4-3; D gene: -; J gene: TRBJ1-1
CDR3 protein: CASSLPATSGQETQYF; CDR3 DNA: TGTGCCAGCAGCCTCCCGGCGACTAGCGGACAAGAGACCCAGTACTTC; clone size: -; V gene: TRBV9; D gene: TRBD2; J gene: TRBJ2-5